Here is one T cell receptor (beta chain) with its context. Its target antigen remains unknown. One base away there is no much larger clone; base qualities are not given. The sample is drawn from a study of CD8 T cells in ankylosing spondylitis (dated by TCRdb to between 2016 and 2019). In terms of the full investigation: The study profiled T cell receptor beta repertoires in healthy donors and ankylosing spondylitis patients to find disease-linked TCR variants. The whole study cohort included under 140 healthy donors and over 20 ankylosing spondylitis patients. Peripheral blood was sampled, and synovial fluid was also collected from ankylosing spondylitis patients.

What the research found in general, with its limitations: A CD8+ phenotype was shown by the disease-linked clones, which were found at relatively low frequencies in peripheral blood. The disease-linked clones were reported as significantly enriched in matched synovial fluid samples from ankylosing spondylitis patients. Some of the motif variants had been reported before in the synovial fluid and blood of reactive arthritis patients, a finding that suggests common disease-initiation mechanisms. A TCR beta motif of eight highly homologous amino acid variants appeared characteristic of blood from ankylosing spondylitis patients.

Reading from cysteine to phenylalanine, the CDR3 counts 12 amino acids. Of the read, only the CDR3 DNA is kept; its 36 bases are in frame from base 1. V is pared back by 7 bases and J by 4 bases, with 11 bases lying between the germline termini. The germline V gene supplies CDR1 SNHLY and CDR2 FYNNEI. The sequencer listed for this sample is Illumina HiSeq 2500. Quantitative 5'-RACE with molecular barcodes was the method used to prepare the TCR beta libraries. The authors' analysis ran thus. A new computational method, built on a probabilistic model of VDJ rearrangement, was used to identify disease-linked TCR variants. TCRdb took the public reads, trimmed them with fastp at Q25, ran MiXCR for clone calling and kept in-frame beta chains. Every CDR3 protein is listed once, alongside the most common genes and DNA of its rows. These V and J calls originate from TCRdb's pipeline instead of the authors' own analysis. Across this sample there are roughly 240,000 distinct CDR3 sequences, with over 30% seen only once. Roughly 4% of the sample is in the top ten clones.

The chain joins TRBV2 to TRBJ2-7; no D gene call is confident. This clonotype was sampled from a male donor with ankylosing spondylitis or in good health (not recorded which). Material: blood, either unsorted or a sorted T cell fraction (not recorded which). The DNA sequence follows: TGTGCCAGCAACCCATCCGGATACGAGCAGTACTTC. It translates to CASNPSGYEQYF. Reference TRBV2 and TRBJ2-7 genes cover what lies past the CDR3, so the full variable domain is EPEVTQTPSHQVTQMGQEVILRCVPISNHLYFYWYRQILGQKVEFLVSFYNNEISEKSEIFDDQFSVERPDGSNFTLKIRSTKLEDSAMYFCASNPSGYEQYFGPGTRLTVT.